The next 26 T cell receptor beta chains were all read from a single sample in a study of cytomegalovirus exposure and HLA in healthy donors. The PCR contained 60 Vbeta and 13 Jbeta primers. Sequencing used immunoSEQ multiplex PCR; TCRdb keeps in-frame clones, though not all of them. Among 130,000 or so clones listed, about 80% were seen once. The sequencing sample was made of PBMCs. The receptors come from a woman aged 40 to 50 in good health and CMV-seronegative.

The rearrangement links TRBV7-3 to TRBJ1-1; D unresolved. With 2 bases removed from V and 5 bases from J, the gap between germline ends came to 12 bases. The germline V gene has CDR1 SGHTA and CDR2 FQGTGA. The CDR3 length is 14 residues. CDR3 amino acids: CASSLLGRGTEAFF. The CDR3 coding sequence is TGTGCCAGCAGCTTACTAGGGAGAGGGACTGAAGCTTTCTTT.

The chain combines TRBV7-2 with TRBJ2-7, with no clear D. Per the germline V gene, CDR1 is SGHTA and CDR2 is FQGNSA. CDR3 length equals 14 residues. V lost 4 bases and J 3 bases, leaving 13 bases between the germline ends. The CDR3 DNA reads as TGTGCCAGCAGCTCTTTAGGTCTAGACTACGAGCAGTACTTC. This translates into CASSSLGLDYEQYF.

V gene TRBV29-1 combines with J gene TRBJ2-7, with D possibly being TRBD1 (5 bases). This CDR3 comprises 11 residues. V was trimmed by 4 bases and J by 2 bases, leaving 6 bases between them. Germline CDR1 reads SQVTM; CDR2 reads ANQGSEA. The CDR3 DNA reads TGCAGCGTTGGACAGACCTACGAGCAGTACTTC. It yields the protein CSVGQTYEQYF.

Note on this clone: Within the sample, other DNA sequences also encode this same CDR3. V is TRBV27 and J is TRBJ2-7, with 9 bases identical to TRBD1. J gave up 4 bases and V 4 bases, and 2 bases lay outside the gene matches. The CDR3 loop spans 13 amino acids. CDR1 is MNHEY and CDR2 is SMNVEV in the germline V gene (reference sequence). CDR3 residues: CASSSGQGYEQYF. The CDR3 DNA reads as TGTGCCAGCAGTTCGGGACAGGGTTACGAGCAGTACTTC.

The rearrangement uses TRBV2 and TRBJ1-1; 8 bases are shared with TRBD1. Per germline, CDR1 SNHLY and CDR2 FYNNEI. This CDR3 has 14 amino acids. Losses at the gene ends were 4 bases for V and 6 bases for J; bases not matched to a gene: 7. The CDR3 nucleotides are TGTGCCAGCAGTGTTGGGCAGGGGGCTGCTGAAGCTTTCTTT. Its translation: CASSVGQGAAEAFF.

V gene TRBV9 combines with J gene TRBJ2-1, with 8 bases fitting TRBD2. The length of the CDR3 is 15 residues. Germline V CDR1 and CDR2: SGDLS, YYNGEE. V shed 0 bases and J 7 bases; nucleotides not matched to a gene: 6. CDR3 DNA: TGTGCCAGCAGCGTAGTAGCCGGGGGGGTTAATGAGCAGTTCTTC. Protein sequence: CASSVVAGGVNEQFF.

The chain recombines TRBV27 with TRBJ2-6; a possible D gene is TRBD1 (5 bases). Germline CDR1 is MNHEY and CDR2 is SMNVEV (reference sequence). CDR3 size: 13 residues. The V gene lost 8 bases and the J gene lost 6 bases, with 11 bases spanning the gap. The CDR3 protein is CASGRVEANVLTF. Written as DNA, the CDR3 is TGTGCCAGCGGCAGGGTTGAGGCCAACGTCCTGACTTTC.

This chain connects TRBV13 to TRBJ2-3; 10 nucleotides agree with TRBD2. The junction had 7 bases not matched to a gene; V was cut back by 5 bases and J by 2 bases. CDR3 length: 16 residues. The germline V gene encodes CDR1 PRHDT and CDR2 FYEKMQ (reference sequence). The CDR3 here is CASSTLAGEFTDTQYF. The CDR3 DNA sequence: TGTGCCAGCAGCACCCTAGCGGGAGAGTTCACAGATACGCAGTATTTT.

This chain uses TRBV29-1 with TRBJ2-3; TRBD2 might be the D (5 bases). The germline V and J ends were trimmed by 5 bases and 0 bases, with 12 bases remaining between them. This CDR3 has 14 amino acids. Germline CDR1 reads SQVTM; CDR2 reads ANQGSEA. The CDR3 sequence is CSVYGGSSTDTQYF. DNA for the CDR3: TGCAGCGTTTATGGAGGCTCTAGCACAGATACGCAGTATTTT.

CDR3 sequence reads: CASSLGFSGDEKLFF. The CDR3 DNA sequence: TGCGCCAGCAGCCTGGGGTTTTCAGGGGATGAAAAACTGTTTTTT. The chain has TRBV5-1 and TRBJ1-4; D may be TRBD1 (6 bases). This CDR3 region has 15 residues. The V end was cut by 4 bases, the J end by 6 bases, with 16 bases between. Germline loops: CDR1 SGHRS, CDR2 YFSETQ.

This rearrangement joins TRBV19 to TRBJ1-6, with 7 bases identical to TRBD1. Germline V gene sequence: CDR1 LNHDA, CDR2 SQIVND (reference sequence). The CDR3 spans 14 residues. The V and J ends lost 4 bases and 8 bases, in that order; junction bases with no gene match: 5. CDR3 nucleotides: TGTGCCAGTAGTAATGCCAGGGGGGATTCACCCCTCCACTTT. Residues: CASSNARGDSPLHF. Filled out from reference TRBV19 and TRBJ1-6, the complete variable domain reads DGGITQSPKYLFRKEGQNVTLSCEQNLNHDAMYWYRQDPGQGLRLIYYSQIVNDFQKGDIAEGYSVSREKKESFPLTVTSAQKNPTAFYLCASSNARGDSPLHFGNGTRLTVT.

This clone was detected only once. The V call is TRBV4-3, the J call TRBJ2-7, with 7 bases aligning to TRBD2. Trimming at V came to 0 bases and at J to 0 bases, leaving 14 bases not matched to a gene. The CDR3 is made up of 19 amino acids. Germline V gene lookup returns CDR1 LGHNA and CDR2 YSLEER. The CDR3 sequence is CASSQDGWGEGPFSYEQYF. The CDR3 bases are TGCGCCAGCAGCCAAGATGGCTGGGGGGAGGGCCCTTTCTCCTACGAGCAGTACTTC.

This chain links TRBV10-3 with TRBJ1-1; D is uncertain. Per germline, CDR1 ENHRY and CDR2 SYGVKD. The CDR3 extends over 12 amino acids. V was shortened by 8 bases and J by 3 bases, with 10 bases between the two germline ends. CDR3 in amino acids: CAIARRDTEAFF. The CDR3 DNA reads as TGTGCCATCGCCCGACGGGACACTGAAGCTTTCTTT.

The chain has TRBV19 and TRBJ2-1; 9 bases match TRBD2. V lost 3 bases to trimming and J lost 3 bases; unmatched junction nucleotides: 6. The CDR3 spans 16 residues. Germline assignment: CDR1 LNHDA and CDR2 SQIVND (reference sequence). DNA for the CDR3: TGTGCCAGTAGTATCTTAGGTAGCGGGAGCTACAATGAGCAGTTCTTC. Translated, it gives CASSILGSGSYNEQFF.

Only one count was recorded for this clone. The chain couples TRBV25-1 to TRBJ2-7, with 7 bases fitting TRBD1. This CDR3 is built from 12 residues. Germline lookup yields CDR1 MGHDK and CDR2 SYGVNS. The ends lost 4 bases at V and 6 bases at J; junction bases unmatched: 3. The CDR3 DNA reads TGTGCCAGCAGTGGAGACAGGGTCGAGCAGTACTTC. This translates into CASSGDRVEQYF.

There are a few counts of this clone. This chain joins TRBV15 and TRBJ2-1; D is perhaps TRBD1 (6 bases). There are 14 residues in the CDR3. Germline values: CDR1 LNHNV, CDR2 YYDKDF (reference sequence). The V end lost 0 bases, the J end lost 15 bases, and 18 bases lay between the germline ends. For the CDR3, the DNA is TGTGCCACCAGCAGAGATGAAGGCATACAGGGTAGGTTCTTC. This sequence encodes CATSRDEGIQGRFF.

The chain employs TRBV28 and TRBJ1-5, with D perhaps matching TRBD1 (5 bases). V lost 10 bases, J lost 0 bases, and 10 bases lay in between. Germline lookup yields CDR1 MDHEN and CDR2 SYDVKM. The CDR3 runs 13 residues. This chain's CDR3 is CATDRYSNQPQHF. CDR3 coding DNA: TGTGCCACCGACAGATATAGCAATCAGCCCCAGCATTTT. The full variable domain, with the rest looked up from reference TRBV28 and TRBJ1-5, is DVKVTQSSRYLVKRTGEKVFLECVQDMDHENMFWYRQDPGLGLRLIYFSYDVKMKEKGDIPEGYSVSREKKERFSLILESASTNQTSMYLCATDRYSNQPQHFGDGTRLSIL.

CDR3: CASSAGLGTPNYGYTF. CDR3 nucleotide sequence: TGTGCCAGCAGTGCGGGTTTAGGAACCCCTAACTATGGCTACACCTTC. The rearrangement links TRBV6-1 to TRBJ1-2; D remains unclear. The V gene lost 4 bases and the J gene lost 0 bases, with 15 bases spanning the gap. CDR3 size: 16 residues. The germline V gene has CDR1 MNHNS and CDR2 SASEGT.

This chain joins TRBV29-1 and TRBJ2-1; 7 nucleotides match TRBD1. This CDR3 region has 14 residues. Germline CDR1 is SQVTM and CDR2 is ANQGSEA. J gave up 4 bases and V 4 bases, and 7 bases lay outside the gene matches. The CDR3 protein is CSVAQGQAYNEQFF. DNA of the CDR3: TGCAGCGTTGCGCAAGGACAGGCGTACAATGAGCAGTTCTTC.

This chain links TRBV4-1 with TRBJ1-3; D unclear. The V and J ends lost 0 bases and 2 bases respectively, with 5 bases between them. The CDR3 is made up of 14 amino acids. CDR1 is MGHRA and CDR2 is YSYEKL in the germline V gene. The CDR3 sequence: CASSQDGPGNTIYF. The CDR3 DNA sequence: TGCGCCAGCAGCCAAGACGGTCCTGGAAACACCATATATTTT.

This chain joins TRBV27 and TRBJ1-1; 7 nucleotides agree with TRBD1. This CDR3 has 18 residues. CDR1 is MNHEY, CDR2 SMNVEV, per germline (reference sequence). The V and J ends lost 3 bases and 0 bases, in that order; junction bases with no gene match: 13. For the CDR3, the DNA is TGTGCCAGCAGTTTTTCTAGGGGGCCGACAGCTATGAACACTGAAGCTTTCTTT. It is translated as CASSFSRGPTAMNTEAFF.

The rearrangement joins TRBV4-1 to TRBJ2-1; TRBD1 aligns across 7 bases. V gave up 4 bases and J gave up 5 bases; unmatched junction bases: 8. Germline V gene data show CDR1 as MGHRA and CDR2 as YSYEKL. This CDR3 is 15 amino acids long. The CDR3: CASSPRQGYDNEQFF. The CDR3 DNA is TGCGCCAGCAGCCCGCGACAGGGTTACGACAATGAGCAGTTCTTC.

The chain couples TRBV6-5 to TRBJ2-7; perhaps TRBD2 as D (5 bases). The germline V and J ends were trimmed by 4 bases and 2 bases, with 9 bases remaining between them. The CDR3 spans 13 residues. CDR1 and CDR2 (germline): MNHEY, SVGAGI. This CDR3 reads CASSFRTPYEQYF. CDR3 bases: TGTGCCAGCAGTTTCAGGACTCCCTACGAGCAGTACTTC.

The chain employs TRBV5-1 and TRBJ2-1, with 8 bases matching TRBD2. With V trimmed by 4 bases and J by 0 bases, 6 bases remained unmatched. The CDR3 loop spans 16 amino acids. Germline CDR1 and CDR2: SGHRS and YFSETQ. CDR3 sequence (DNA): TGCGCCAGCAGCCAGGCGGGGGGTAGCTCCTACAATGAGCAGTTCTTC. This sequence encodes CASSQAGGSSYNEQFF. Filled out from reference TRBV5-1 and TRBJ2-1, the complete variable domain reads KAGVTQTPRYLIKTRGQQVTLSCSPISGHRSVSWYQQTPGQGLQFLFEYFSETQRNKGNFPGRFSGRQFSNSRSEMNVSTLELGDSALYLCASSQAGGSSYNEQFFGPGTRLTVL.

The chain recombines TRBV10-2 with TRBJ2-5, with 13 bases aligning to TRBD2. J was trimmed by 3 bases and V by 4 bases; bases with no gene match: 2. The CDR3 is 15 residues long. Germline lookup yields CDR1 WSHSY and CDR2 SAAADI. This CDR3 is CASSGLAGGKETQYF. In DNA, the CDR3 is TGCGCCAGCAGTGGACTAGCGGGAGGCAAAGAGACCCAGTACTTC.

This chain joins TRBV11-2 and TRBJ1-6; D gene unclear. Trimming pared 6 bases from V and 7 bases from J, leaving 16 bases between. The CDR3 extends over 15 amino acids. The germline V gene encodes CDR1 SGHAT and CDR2 FQNNGV. In DNA form, the CDR3 reads TGTGCCAGCAGTTCCCCTCGCGGTTTGAATTCACCCCTCCACTTT. It encodes CASSSPRGLNSPLHF.